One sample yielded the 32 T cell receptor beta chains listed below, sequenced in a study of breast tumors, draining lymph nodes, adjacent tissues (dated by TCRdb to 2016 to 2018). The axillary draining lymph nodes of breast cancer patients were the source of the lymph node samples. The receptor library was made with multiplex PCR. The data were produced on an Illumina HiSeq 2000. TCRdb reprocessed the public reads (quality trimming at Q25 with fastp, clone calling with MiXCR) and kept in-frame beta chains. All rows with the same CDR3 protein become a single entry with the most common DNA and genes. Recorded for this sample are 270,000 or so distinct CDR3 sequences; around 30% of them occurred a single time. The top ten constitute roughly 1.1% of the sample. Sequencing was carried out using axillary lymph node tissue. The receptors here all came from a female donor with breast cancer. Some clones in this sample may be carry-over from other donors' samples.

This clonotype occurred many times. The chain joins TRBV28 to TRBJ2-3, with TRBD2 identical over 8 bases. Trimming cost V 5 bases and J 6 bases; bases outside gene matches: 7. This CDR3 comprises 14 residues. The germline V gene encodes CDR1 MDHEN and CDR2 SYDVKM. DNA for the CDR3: TGTGCCAGCAGTAACGGGGGGGTTGAGGATACGCAGTATTTT. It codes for CASSNGGVEDTQYF. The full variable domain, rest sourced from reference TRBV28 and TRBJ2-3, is DVKVTQSSRYLVKRTGEKVFLECVQDMDHENMFWYRQDPGLGLRLIYFSYDVKMKEKGDIPEGYSVSREKKERFSLILESASTNQTSMYLCASSNGGVEDTQYFGPGTRLTVL.

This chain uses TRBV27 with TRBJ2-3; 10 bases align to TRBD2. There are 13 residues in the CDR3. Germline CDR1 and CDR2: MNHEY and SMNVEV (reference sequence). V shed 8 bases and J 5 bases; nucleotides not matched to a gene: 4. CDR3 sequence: CASASGRVDTQYF. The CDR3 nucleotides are TGTGCCAGCGCTAGCGGGAGAGTAGATACGCAGTATTTT.

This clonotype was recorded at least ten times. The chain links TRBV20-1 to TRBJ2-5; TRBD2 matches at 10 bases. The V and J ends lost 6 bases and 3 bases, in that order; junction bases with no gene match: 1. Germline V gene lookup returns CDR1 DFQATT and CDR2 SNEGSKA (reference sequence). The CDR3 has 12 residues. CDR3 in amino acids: CSAGLAEETQYF. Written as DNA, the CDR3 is TGCAGTGCCGGACTAGCGGAAGAGACCCAGTACTTC.

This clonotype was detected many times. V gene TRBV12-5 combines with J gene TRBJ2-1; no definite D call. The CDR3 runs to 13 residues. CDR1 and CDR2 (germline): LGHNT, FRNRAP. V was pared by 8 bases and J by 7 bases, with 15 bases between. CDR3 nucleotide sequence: TGTGCTAGTACCAACCCCCTAATAAATGAGCAGTTCTTC. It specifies CASTNPLINEQFF.

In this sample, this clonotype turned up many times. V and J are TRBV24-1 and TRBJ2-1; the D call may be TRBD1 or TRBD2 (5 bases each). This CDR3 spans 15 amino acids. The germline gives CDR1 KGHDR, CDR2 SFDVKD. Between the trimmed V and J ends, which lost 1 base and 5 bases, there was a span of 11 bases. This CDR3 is CATSDFGGVDNEQFF. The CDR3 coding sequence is TGTGCCACCAGTGATTTTGGGGGAGTGGACAATGAGCAGTTCTTC.

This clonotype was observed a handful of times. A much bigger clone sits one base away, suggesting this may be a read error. The DNA for the CDR3 is TGTGCCAGTAGCACAAATACAGGGAGCTCCTATAATTCACCCCTCCCCTTT. Protein sequence: CASSTNTGSSYNSPLPF. V is TRBV19 and J is TRBJ1-6, with D possibly TRBD1 on 6 matching bases. CDR1 and CDR2 (germline): LNHDA, SQIVND (reference sequence). The CDR3 is 17 amino acids.

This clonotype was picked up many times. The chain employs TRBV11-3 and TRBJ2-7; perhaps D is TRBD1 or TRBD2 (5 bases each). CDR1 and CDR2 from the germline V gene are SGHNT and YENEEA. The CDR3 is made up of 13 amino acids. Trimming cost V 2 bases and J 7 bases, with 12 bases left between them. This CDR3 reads CASSLTVGEEQYF. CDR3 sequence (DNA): TGTGCCAGCAGCTTAACGGTAGGGGAGGAGCAGTACTTC.

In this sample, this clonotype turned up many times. The CDR3 DNA sequence: TGTGCCAGTAGTATAGTTAGCGGGAACTCCTACGAGCAGTACTTC. Protein: CASSIVSGNSYEQYF. This chain uses TRBV19 with TRBJ2-7; 8 bases map to TRBD2. Germline CDR1 and CDR2: LNHDA and SQIVND (reference sequence). V trimming: 1 base; J trimming: 0 bases; junction bases outside the gene matches: 2. The CDR3 consists of 15 residues.

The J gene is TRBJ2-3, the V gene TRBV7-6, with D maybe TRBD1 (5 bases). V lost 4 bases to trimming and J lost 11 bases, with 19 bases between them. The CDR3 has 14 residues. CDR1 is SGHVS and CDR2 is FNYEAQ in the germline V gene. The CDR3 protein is CASSSAYRNNEQYF. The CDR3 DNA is TGTGCCAGCAGCTCGGCCTACAGGAACAATGAGCAGTATTTT.

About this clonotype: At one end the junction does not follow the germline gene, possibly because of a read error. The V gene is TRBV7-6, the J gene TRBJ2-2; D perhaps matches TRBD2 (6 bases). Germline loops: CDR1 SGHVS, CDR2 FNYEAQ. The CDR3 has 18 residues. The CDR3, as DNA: TGTGCCAGCAGCTTAGCGGAGGGGACCGCTGGAAACACCGGGGAGCTGTCTTTT. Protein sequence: CASSLAEGTAGNTGELSF.

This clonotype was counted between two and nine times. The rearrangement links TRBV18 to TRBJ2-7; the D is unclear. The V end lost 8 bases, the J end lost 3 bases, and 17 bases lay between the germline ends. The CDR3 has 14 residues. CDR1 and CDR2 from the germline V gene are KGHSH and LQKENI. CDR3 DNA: TGTGCCAGCCGAAGTTACCCAGCCAGCTACGAGCAGTACTTC. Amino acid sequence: CASRSYPASYEQYF.

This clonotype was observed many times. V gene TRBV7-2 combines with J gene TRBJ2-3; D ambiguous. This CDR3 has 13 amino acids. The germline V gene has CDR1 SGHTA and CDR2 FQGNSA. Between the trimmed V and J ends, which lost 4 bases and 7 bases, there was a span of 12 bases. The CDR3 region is CASSSASYNTQYF. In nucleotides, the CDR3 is TGTGCCAGCAGCTCAGCCTCCTATAATACGCAGTATTTT. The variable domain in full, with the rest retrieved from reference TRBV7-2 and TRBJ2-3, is GAGVSQSPSNKVTEKGKDVELRCDPISGHTALYWYRQSLGQGLEFLIYFQGNSAPDKSGLPSDRFSAERTGGSVSTLTIQRTQQEDSAVYLCASSSASYNTQYFGPGTRLTVL.

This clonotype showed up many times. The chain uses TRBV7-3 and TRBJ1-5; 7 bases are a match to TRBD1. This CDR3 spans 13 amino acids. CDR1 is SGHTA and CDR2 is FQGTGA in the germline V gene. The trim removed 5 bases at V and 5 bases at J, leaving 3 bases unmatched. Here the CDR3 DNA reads TGTGCCAGCAGCACCGACAGGGATCAGCCCCAGCATTTT. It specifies CASSTDRDQPQHF. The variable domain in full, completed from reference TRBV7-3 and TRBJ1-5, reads GAGVSQTPSNKVTEKGKYVELRCDPISGHTALYWYRQSLGQGPEFLIYFQGTGAADDSGLPNDRFFAVRPEGSVSTLKIQRTERGDSAVYLCASSTDRDQPQHFGDGTRLSIL.

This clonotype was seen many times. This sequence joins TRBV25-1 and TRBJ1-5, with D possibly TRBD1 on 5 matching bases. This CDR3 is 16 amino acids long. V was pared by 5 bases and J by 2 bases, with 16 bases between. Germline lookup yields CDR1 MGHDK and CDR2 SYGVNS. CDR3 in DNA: TGTGCCAGCAGTCGACCGGGGGGAGGGGGCAATCAGCCCCAGCATTTT. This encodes CASSRPGGGGNQPQHF.

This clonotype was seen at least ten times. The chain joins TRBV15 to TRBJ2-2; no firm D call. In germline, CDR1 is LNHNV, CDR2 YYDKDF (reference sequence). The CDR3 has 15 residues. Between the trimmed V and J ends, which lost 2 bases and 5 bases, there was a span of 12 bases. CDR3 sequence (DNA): TGTGCCACCAGCAGACCGGGCCTGAGGACCGGGGAGCTGTTTTTT. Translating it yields CATSRPGLRTGELFF.

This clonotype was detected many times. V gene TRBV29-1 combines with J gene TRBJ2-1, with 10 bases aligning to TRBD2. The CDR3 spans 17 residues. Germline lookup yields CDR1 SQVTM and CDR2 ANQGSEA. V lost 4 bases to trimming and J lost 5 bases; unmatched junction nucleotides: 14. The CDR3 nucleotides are TGCAGCGTTGGGGAAGCGGGGGGGGTCCGCCTTGACAATGAGCAGTTCTTC. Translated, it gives CSVGEAGGVRLDNEQFF.

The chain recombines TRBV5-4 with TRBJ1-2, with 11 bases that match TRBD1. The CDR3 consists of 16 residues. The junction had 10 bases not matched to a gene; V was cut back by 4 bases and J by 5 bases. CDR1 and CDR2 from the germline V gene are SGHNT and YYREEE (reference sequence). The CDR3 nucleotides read TGTGCCAGCAGCCAAGGATGGAGGGACAGGGGGTATGGCTACACCTTC. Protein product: CASSQGWRDRGYGYTF.

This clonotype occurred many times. CDR3 protein: CASSLEVAGGAGDTQYF. The DNA of the CDR3 is TGCGCCAGCAGCTTGGAGGTGGCAGGGGGCGCTGGAGATACGCAGTATTTT. This chain joins TRBV5-1 and TRBJ2-3, with 8 bases matching TRBD1. V was pared by 0 bases and J by 5 bases, with 11 bases of the junction left unmatched. The CDR3 extends over 17 amino acids. The germline V gene encodes CDR1 SGHRS and CDR2 YFSETQ. The full variable domain, in which reference TRBV5-1 and TRBJ2-3 provide the parts outside the CDR3, is KAGVTQTPRYLIKTRGQQVTLSCSPISGHRSVSWYQQTPGQGLQFLFEYFSETQRNKGNFPGRFSGRQFSNSRSEMNVSTLELGDSALYLCASSLEVAGGAGDTQYFGPGTRLTVL.

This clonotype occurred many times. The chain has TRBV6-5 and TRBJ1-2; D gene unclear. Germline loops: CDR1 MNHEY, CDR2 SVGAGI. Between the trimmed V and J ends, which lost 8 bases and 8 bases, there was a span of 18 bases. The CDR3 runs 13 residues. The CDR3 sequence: CASLGGRKMGYTF. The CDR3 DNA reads TGTGCCAGCCTTGGAGGGCGGAAGATGGGCTACACCTTC.

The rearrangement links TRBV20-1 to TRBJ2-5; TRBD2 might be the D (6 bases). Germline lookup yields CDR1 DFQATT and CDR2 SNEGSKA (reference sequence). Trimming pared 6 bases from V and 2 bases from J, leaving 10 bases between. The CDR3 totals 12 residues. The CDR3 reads CSAPGLQETQYF. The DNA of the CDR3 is TGCAGTGCACCGGGACTGCAAGAGACCCAGTACTTC.

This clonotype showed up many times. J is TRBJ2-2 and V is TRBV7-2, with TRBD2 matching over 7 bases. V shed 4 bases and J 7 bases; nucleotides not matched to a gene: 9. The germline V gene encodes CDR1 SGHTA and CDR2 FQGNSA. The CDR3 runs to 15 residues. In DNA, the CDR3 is TGTGCCAGCAGCTGGGGGGGGGAGGGATACGGGGAGCTGTTTTTT. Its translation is CASSWGGEGYGELFF.

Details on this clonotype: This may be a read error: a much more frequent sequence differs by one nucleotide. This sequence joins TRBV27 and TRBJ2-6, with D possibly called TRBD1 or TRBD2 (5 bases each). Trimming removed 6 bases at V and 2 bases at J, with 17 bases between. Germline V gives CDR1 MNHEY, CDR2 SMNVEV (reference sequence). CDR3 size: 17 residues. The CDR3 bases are TGTGCCAGCAGCGTTTGGGGGTGGGGTCCTGGGGCCAACGTCCTGACTTTC. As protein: CASSVWGWGPGANVLTF. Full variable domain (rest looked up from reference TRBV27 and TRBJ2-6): EAQVTQNPRYLITVTGKKLTVTCSQNMNHEYMSWYRQDPGLGLRQIYYSMNVEVTDKGDVPEGYKVSRKEKRNFPLILESPSPNQTSLYFCASSVWGWGPGANVLTFGAGSRLTVL.

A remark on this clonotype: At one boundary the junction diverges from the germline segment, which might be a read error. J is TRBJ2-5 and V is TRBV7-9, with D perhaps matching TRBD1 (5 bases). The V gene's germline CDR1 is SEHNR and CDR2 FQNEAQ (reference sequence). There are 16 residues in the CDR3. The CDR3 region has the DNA TGTGCCAGCAGCTTAGGGCAGGGAACGTACCATGAGACCCAGTACTTT. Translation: CASSLGQGTYHETQYF.

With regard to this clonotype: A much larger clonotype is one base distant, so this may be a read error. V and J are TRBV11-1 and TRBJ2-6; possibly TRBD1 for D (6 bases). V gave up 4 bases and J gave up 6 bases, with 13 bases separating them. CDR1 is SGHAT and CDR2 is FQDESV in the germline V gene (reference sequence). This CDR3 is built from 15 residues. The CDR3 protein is CASSSGAAAANVLTF. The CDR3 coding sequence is TGTGCCAGCAGCTCAGGGGCCGCTGCGGCCAACGTCCTGACTTTC.

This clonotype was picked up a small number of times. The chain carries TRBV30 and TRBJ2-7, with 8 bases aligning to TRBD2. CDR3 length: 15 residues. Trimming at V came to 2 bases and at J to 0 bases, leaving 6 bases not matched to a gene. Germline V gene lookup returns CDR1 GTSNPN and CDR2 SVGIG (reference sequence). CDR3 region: CAWSLAGLSSYEQYF. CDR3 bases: TGTGCCTGGAGTTTAGCGGGGTTAAGCTCCTACGAGCAGTACTTC.

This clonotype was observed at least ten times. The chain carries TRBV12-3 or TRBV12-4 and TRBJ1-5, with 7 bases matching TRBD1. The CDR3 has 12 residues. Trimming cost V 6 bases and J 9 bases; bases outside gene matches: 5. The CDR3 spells CASSLNRGPQHF. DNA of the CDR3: TGTGCCAGCAGCTTGAACAGGGGGCCCCAGCATTTT.

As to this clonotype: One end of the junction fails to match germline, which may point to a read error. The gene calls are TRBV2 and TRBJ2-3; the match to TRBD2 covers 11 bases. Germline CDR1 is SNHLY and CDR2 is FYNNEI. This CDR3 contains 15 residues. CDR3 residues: CASRDSGRVSYTQYF. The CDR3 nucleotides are TGTGCCAGCCGTGATAGCGGGAGGGTTTCATATACGCAGTATTTT.

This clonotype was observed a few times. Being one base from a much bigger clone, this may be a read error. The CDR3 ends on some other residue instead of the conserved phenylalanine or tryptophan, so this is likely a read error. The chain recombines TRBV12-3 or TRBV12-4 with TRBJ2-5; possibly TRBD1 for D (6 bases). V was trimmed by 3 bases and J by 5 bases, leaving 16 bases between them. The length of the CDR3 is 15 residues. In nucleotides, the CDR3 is TGTGCCAGCAGTTTCGAACTGCTAAGGGGGGAGACCCAGTACTCC. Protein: CASSFELLRGETQYS.

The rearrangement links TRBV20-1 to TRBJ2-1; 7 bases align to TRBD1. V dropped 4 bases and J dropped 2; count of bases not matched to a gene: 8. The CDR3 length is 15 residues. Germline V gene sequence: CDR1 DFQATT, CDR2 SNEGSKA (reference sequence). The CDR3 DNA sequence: TGCAGTGCTAACCCAGGACAGGCTCCCTACAATGAGCAGTTCTTC. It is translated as CSANPGQAPYNEQFF.

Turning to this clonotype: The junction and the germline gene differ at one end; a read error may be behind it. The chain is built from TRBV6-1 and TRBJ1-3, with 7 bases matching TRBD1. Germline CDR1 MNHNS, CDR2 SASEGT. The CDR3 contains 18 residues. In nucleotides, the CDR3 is TGTGCCAGCAGTGCCCACCCGGCCAAAACAGGGGCCGGAACCACCATATATTTT. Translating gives CASSAHPAKTGAGTTIYF.

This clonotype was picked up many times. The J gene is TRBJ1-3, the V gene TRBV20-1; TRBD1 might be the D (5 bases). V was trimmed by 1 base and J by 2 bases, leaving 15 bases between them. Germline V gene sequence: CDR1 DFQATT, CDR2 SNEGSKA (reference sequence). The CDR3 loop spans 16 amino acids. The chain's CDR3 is CSARVQGLAAGNTIYF. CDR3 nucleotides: TGCAGTGCTAGAGTTCAGGGCTTGGCGGCTGGAAACACCATATATTTT.

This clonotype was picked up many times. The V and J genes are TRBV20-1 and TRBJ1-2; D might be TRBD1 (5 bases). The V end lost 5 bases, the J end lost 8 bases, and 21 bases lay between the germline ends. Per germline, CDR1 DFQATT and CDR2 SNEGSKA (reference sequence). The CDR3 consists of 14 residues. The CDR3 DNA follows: TGCAGTGCTTCTGACACAGGCCGGGTTGGGGGCTACACCTTC. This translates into CSASDTGRVGGYTF.